These 3 T cell receptor beta chains came from one sample sequenced in a study of T-cell reconstitution after alpha-beta-depleted transplantation in children. Preparing the TCRbeta library involved the use of unique molecular identifiers. Using its own MiXCR run on the PCR reads, TCRdb lists one record per CDR3 protein. The profile shows some 200,000 distinct CDR3 sequences, approximately 8% of them singletons. Sequenced material: PBMCs, mostly from graft donor cells, taken 360 days after TCRalphabeta/CD19-depleted stem cell transplant. Receptors originate from a male patient between 2 and 10 years old who had a stem cell transplant for acute myeloid leukemia, so the T cells may come from the graft donor.

This clonotype has only a few counts. The chain has TRBV30 and TRBJ2-5, with 7 bases identical to TRBD2. Losses at the gene ends were 4 bases for V and 4 bases for J; bases not matched to a gene: 3. CDR1 GTSNPN and CDR2 SVGIG come from the germline V gene (reference sequence). The CDR3 has 12 amino acids. The CDR3 bases are TGTGCCTGGACTGGGGGGGGAGAGACCCAGTACTTC. This encodes CAWTGGGETQYF.

The V and J genes are TRBV12-3 or TRBV12-4 and TRBJ2-1, with TRBD1 matching 7 bases. There are 19 residues in the CDR3. V dropped 6 bases and J dropped 2; count of bases not matched to a gene: 19. CDR3: CASSPNRYDRDGAYNEQFF. The CDR3 DNA is TGTGCCAGCAGCCCCAATCGCTACGACAGGGATGGGGCCTACAATGAGCAGTTCTTC.

The chain has TRBV12-3 or TRBV12-4 and TRBJ1-3, with D perhaps TRBD1 (6 bases). V lost 4 bases and J lost 7, with 23 bases in between. The CDR3 covers 17 residues. CDR3 in amino acids: CASSSRGRGLLGNTIYF. The CDR3 DNA reads TGTGCCAGCAGTTCCAGGGGCCGGGGGCTTTTAGGGAACACCATATATTTT.